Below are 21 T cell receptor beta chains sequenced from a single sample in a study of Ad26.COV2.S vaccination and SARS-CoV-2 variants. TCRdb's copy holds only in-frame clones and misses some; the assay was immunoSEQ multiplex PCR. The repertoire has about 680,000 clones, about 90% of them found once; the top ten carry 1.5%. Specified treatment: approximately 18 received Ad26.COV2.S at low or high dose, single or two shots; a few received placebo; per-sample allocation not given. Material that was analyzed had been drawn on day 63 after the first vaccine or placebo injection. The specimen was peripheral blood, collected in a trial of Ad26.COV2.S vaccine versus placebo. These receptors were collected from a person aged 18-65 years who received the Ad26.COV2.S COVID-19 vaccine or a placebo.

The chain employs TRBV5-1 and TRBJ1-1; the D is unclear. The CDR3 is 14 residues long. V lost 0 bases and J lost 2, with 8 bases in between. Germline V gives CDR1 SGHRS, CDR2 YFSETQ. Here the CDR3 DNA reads TGCGCCAGCAGCTTGGTTCTCCCCAACACTGAAGCTTTCTTT. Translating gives CASSLVLPNTEAFF.

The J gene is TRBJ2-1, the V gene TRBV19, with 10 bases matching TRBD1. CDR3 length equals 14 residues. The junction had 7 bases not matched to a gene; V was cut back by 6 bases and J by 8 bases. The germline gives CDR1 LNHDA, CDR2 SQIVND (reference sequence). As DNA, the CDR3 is TGTGCCAGTAGGGTGGGACAGGGGTTCCATGAGCAGTTCTTC. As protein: CASRVGQGFHEQFF.

CDR3 DNA: TGTGCCAGCAGTGAGCCAGTGACGGAGCAGTACTTC. The encoded protein is CASSEPVTEQYF. This chain joins TRBV2 and TRBJ2-7, with D hard to call. Germline CDR1 SNHLY, CDR2 FYNNEI. The CDR3 sequence is 12 residues long. Trimming pared 3 bases from V and 7 bases from J, leaving 10 bases between.

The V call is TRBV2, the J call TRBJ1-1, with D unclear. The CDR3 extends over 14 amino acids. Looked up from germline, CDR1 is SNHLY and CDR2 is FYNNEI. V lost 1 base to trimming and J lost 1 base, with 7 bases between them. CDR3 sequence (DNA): TGTGCCAGCAGTGAAGAACCGGCGAACACTGAAGCTTTCTTT. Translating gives CASSEEPANTEAFF.

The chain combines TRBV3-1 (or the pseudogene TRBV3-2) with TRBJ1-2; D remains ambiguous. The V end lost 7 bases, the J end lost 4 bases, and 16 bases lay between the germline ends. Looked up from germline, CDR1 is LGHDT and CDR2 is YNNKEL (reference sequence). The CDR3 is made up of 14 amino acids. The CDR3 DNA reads TGTGCCAGCACCCACGAGGGATATGGCTATGGCTACACCTTC. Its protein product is CASTHEGYGYGYTF.

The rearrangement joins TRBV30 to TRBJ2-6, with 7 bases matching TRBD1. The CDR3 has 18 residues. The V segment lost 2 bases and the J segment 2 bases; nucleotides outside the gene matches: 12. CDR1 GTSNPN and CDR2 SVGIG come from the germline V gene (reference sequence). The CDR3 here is CAWSFSRGFSAGANVLTF. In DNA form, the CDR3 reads TGTGCCTGGAGTTTCAGCAGGGGGTTTTCTGCTGGGGCCAACGTCCTGACTTTC.

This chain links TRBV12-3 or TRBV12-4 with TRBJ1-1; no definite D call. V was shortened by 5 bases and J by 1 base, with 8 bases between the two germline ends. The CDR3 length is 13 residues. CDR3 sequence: CASSNSGNTEAFF. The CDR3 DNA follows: TGTGCCAGCAGTAACAGCGGGAACACTGAAGCTTTCTTT.

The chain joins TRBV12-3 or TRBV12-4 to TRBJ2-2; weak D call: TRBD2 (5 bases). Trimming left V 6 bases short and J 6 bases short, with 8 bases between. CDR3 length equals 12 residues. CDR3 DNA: TGTGCCAGCAGCGGAGGACCCGGGGAGCTGTTTTTT. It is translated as CASSGGPGELFF.

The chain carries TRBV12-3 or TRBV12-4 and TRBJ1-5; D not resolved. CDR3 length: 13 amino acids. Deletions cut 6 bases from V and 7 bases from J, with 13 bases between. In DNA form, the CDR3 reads TGTGCCAGCAGCTCGACACGAGAACAGCCCCAGCATTTT. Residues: CASSSTREQPQHF.

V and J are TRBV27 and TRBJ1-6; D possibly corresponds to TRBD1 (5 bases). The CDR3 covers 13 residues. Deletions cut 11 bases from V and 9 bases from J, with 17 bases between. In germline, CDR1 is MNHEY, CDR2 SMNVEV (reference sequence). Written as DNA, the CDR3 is TGTGCCGTCGGGACGGTTGAAGGTTCACCCCTCCACTTT. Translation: CAVGTVEGSPLHF.

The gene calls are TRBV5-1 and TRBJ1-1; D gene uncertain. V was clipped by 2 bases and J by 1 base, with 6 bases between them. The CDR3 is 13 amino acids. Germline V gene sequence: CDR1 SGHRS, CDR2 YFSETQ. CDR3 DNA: TGCGCCAGCAGCTTTACAACGAACACTGAAGCTTTCTTT. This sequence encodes CASSFTTNTEAFF.

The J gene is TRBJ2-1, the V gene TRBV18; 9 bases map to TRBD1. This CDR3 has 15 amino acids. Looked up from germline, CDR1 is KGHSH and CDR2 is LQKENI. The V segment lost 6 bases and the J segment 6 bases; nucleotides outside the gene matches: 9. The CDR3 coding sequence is TGTGCCAGCTCGCCCCGGGACAGGGAGGTCAATGAGCAGTTCTTC. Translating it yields CASSPRDREVNEQFF.

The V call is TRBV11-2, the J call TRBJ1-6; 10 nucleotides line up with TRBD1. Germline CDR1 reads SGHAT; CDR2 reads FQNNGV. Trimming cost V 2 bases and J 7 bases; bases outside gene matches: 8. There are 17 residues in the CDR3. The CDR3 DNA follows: TGTGCCAGCAGCTTAACGGCCGCGGGACAGGGGAATTCACCCCTCCACTTT. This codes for CASSLTAAGQGNSPLHF.

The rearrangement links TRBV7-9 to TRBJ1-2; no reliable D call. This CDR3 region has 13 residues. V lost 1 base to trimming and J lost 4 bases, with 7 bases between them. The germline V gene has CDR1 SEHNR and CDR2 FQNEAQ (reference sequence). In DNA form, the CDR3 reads TGTGCCAGCAGCTTAGGGGCAGCCTATGGCTACACCTTC. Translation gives CASSLGAAYGYTF. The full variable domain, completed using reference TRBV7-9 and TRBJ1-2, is DTGVSQNPRHKITKRGQNVTFRCDPISEHNRLYWYRQTLGQGPEFLTYFQNEAQLEKSRLLSDRFSAERPKGSFSTLEIQRTEQGDSAMYLCASSLGAAYGYTFGSGTRLTVV.

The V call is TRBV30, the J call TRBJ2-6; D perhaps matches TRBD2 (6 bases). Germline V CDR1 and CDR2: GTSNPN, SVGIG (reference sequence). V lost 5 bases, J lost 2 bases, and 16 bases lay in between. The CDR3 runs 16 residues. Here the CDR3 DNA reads TGTGCCTGGGCCGGGGTAGGAGGGACTGGGGCCAACGTCCTGACTTTC. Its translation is CAWAGVGGTGANVLTF. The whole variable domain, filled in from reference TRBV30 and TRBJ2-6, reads SQTIHQWPATLVQPVGSPLSLECTVEGTSNPNLYWYRQAAGRGLQLLFYSVGIGQISSEVPQNLSASRPQDRQFILSSKKLLLSDSGFYLCAWAGVGGTGANVLTFGAGSRLTVL.

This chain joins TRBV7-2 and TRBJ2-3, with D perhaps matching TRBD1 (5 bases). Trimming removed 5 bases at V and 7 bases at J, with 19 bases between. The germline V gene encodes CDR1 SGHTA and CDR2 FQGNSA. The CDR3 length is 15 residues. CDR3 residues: CASSPTTAERNTQYF. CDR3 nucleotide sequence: TGTGCCAGCAGCCCGACGACAGCAGAAAGGAATACGCAGTATTTT. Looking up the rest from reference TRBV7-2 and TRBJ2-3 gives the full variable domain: GAGVSQSPSNKVTEKGKDVELRCDPISGHTALYWYRQSLGQGLEFLIYFQGNSAPDKSGLPSDRFSAERTGGSVSTLTIQRTQQEDSAVYLCASSPTTAERNTQYFGPGTRLTVL.

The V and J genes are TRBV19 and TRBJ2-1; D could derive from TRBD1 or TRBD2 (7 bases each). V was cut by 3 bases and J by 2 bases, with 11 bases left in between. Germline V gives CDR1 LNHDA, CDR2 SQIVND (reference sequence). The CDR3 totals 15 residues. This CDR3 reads CASSMGGTAYNEQFF. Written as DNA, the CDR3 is TGTGCCAGTAGTATGGGGGGGACAGCCTACAATGAGCAGTTCTTC.

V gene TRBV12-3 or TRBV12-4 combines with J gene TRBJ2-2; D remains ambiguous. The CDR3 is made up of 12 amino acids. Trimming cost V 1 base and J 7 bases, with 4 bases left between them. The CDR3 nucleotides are TGTGCCAGCAGTTTAGGTTTCGGGGAGCTGTTTTTT. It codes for CASSLGFGELFF.

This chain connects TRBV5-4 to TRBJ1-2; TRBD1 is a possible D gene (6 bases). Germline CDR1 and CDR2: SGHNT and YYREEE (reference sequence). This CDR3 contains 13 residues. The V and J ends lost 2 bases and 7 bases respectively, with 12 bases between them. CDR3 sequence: CASSLPGHPGYTF. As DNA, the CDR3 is TGTGCCAGCAGCTTACCGGGACACCCTGGCTACACCTTC.

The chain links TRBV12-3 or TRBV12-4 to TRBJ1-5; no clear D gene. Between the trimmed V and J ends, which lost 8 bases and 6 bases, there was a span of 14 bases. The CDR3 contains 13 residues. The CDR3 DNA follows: TGTGCCAGCGGGGAAGGTACCGGTCAGCCCCAGCATTTT. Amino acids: CASGEGTGQPQHF.

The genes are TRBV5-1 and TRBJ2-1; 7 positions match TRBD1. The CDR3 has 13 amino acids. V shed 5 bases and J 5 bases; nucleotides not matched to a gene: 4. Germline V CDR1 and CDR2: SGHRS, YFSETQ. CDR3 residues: CASSGTAHNEQFF. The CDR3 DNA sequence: TGCGCCAGCAGTGGGACAGCACACAATGAGCAGTTCTTC.